These T cell receptor beta chains were read from a single sample in a study of blood T cell repertoires in COVID-19. This table comes from immunoSEQ multiplex PCR, and its TCRdb copy is limited to in-frame clones, with some not included. The table records some 220,000 clones, around 90% of them present only once. Sequenced material: peripheral blood. All receptors come from a man aged 25-45 years with COVID-19, enrolled during active disease. The CDR3 runs from the conserved cysteine through the conserved F or W. Fields, in order: J gene, D gene, V gene, clone size, CDR3 DNA, CDR3 protein. The D gene is left open where the match is weak. Clone sizes are given selectively: once, few, many, or a class where the clone is expanded.

j_gene: TRBJ2-5; d_gene: NA; v_gene: TRBV9; abundance: NA; CDR3nt: TGTGCCAGCAGCCCCAACCTAGGGGCAGGGACCCAGTACTTC; CDR3aa: CASSPNLGAGTQYF
j_gene: TRBJ2-1; d_gene: NA; v_gene: TRBV1; abundance: NA; CDR3nt: TGCACCAGCAGCCAGCTGGGGTGGCGGGGCTCCTACAATGAGCAGTTCTTC; CDR3aa: CTSSQLGWRGSYNEQFF
j_gene: TRBJ2-5; d_gene: TRBD2; v_gene: TRBV27; abundance: NA; CDR3nt: TGTGCCAGCAGTATGTTACTAGCGGGGGGGCGATATGAGACCCAGTACTTC; CDR3aa: CASSMLLAGGRYETQYF
j_gene: TRBJ1-2; d_gene: NA; v_gene: TRBV6-1; abundance: NA; CDR3nt: TGTGCCAGCAGTGAAGTTACAGGGTATGGTGGCTACACCTTC; CDR3aa: CASSEVTGYGGYTF
j_gene: TRBJ1-2; d_gene: TRBD1; v_gene: TRBV6-5; abundance: NA; CDR3nt: TGTGCCAGCAGATCACAGGGGGCGCGGGGTGGCTACACCTTC; CDR3aa: CASRSQGARGGYTF
j_gene: TRBJ1-1; d_gene: NA; v_gene: TRBV27; abundance: NA; CDR3nt: TGTGCCAGCAGTGCGGGGGGGTCTGAAGCTTTCTTT; CDR3aa: CASSAGGSEAFF
j_gene: TRBJ2-2; d_gene: TRBD2; v_gene: TRBV7-2; abundance: once; CDR3nt: TGTGCCAGCAGCCCTTTAGCGGGGGAGGCCACCGGGGAGCTGTTTTTT; CDR3aa: CASSPLAGEATGELFF
j_gene: TRBJ1-6; d_gene: TRBD1; v_gene: TRBV6-1; abundance: NA; CDR3nt: TGTGCCAGCAGGGAAGGGACAGGGGGTATTTCACCCCTCCACTTT; CDR3aa: CASREGTGGISPLHF
j_gene: TRBJ2-5; d_gene: NA; v_gene: TRBV2; abundance: NA; CDR3nt: TGTGCCAGGGGGGTCGGGCGGGGAGAGACCCAGTACTTC; CDR3aa: CARGVGRGETQYF
j_gene: TRBJ2-7; d_gene: NA; v_gene: TRBV5-3; abundance: NA; CDR3nt: TGTGCCAGAAGCGGGACCCGGGACATTTACGAGCAGTACTTC; CDR3aa: CARSGTRDIYEQYF
j_gene: TRBJ2-7; d_gene: NA; v_gene: TRBV15; abundance: NA; CDR3nt: TGTGCCACCAGCAGAGGAACGGGGGGCTCGGTAGAGCAGTACTTC; CDR3aa: CATSRGTGGSVEQYF
j_gene: TRBJ2-4; d_gene: NA; v_gene: TRBV3-1/TRBV3-2; abundance: NA; CDR3nt: TGTGCCAGCAGCCAAGGGGAACAGGTTATTCAGTACTTC; CDR3aa: CASSQGEQVIQYF
j_gene: TRBJ2-2; d_gene: TRBD1; v_gene: TRBV3-1/TRBV3-2; abundance: NA; CDR3nt: TGTGCCAGCAGGACAGGGAGGAACACCGGGGAGCTGTTTTTT; CDR3aa: CASRTGRNTGELFF
j_gene: TRBJ2-2; d_gene: TRBD1; v_gene: TRBV6-5; abundance: NA; CDR3nt: TGTGCCAGCAGTCCAAGACAGGGGAACACCGGGGAGCTGTTTTTT; CDR3aa: CASSPRQGNTGELFF
j_gene: TRBJ2-1; d_gene: TRBD2; v_gene: TRBV11-2; abundance: NA; CDR3nt: TGTGCCAGCAGCCCTGGGACTAGCGGGGTTATCGATGAGCAGTTCTTC; CDR3aa: CASSPGTSGVIDEQFF
j_gene: TRBJ2-3; d_gene: TRBD2; v_gene: TRBV5-4; abundance: NA; CDR3nt: TGTGCCAGCAGCTATCTAGCGGGGGGGCAAGATACGCAGTATTTT; CDR3aa: CASSYLAGGQDTQYF
j_gene: TRBJ2-5; d_gene: TRBD1; v_gene: TRBV5-5; abundance: NA; CDR3nt: TGTGCCAGCAGCGACTCCCGGGACAGGGCGGAGACCCAGTACTTC; CDR3aa: CASSDSRDRAETQYF
j_gene: TRBJ1-1; d_gene: TRBD1; v_gene: TRBV5-1; abundance: NA; CDR3nt: TGCGCCAGCAGCTTGGAAGGGGGCAAGGAAGCTTTCTTT; CDR3aa: CASSLEGGKEAFF
j_gene: TRBJ1-2; d_gene: NA; v_gene: TRBV3-1/TRBV3-2; abundance: NA; CDR3nt: TGTGCCAGCAGCCAAGGGGGGCTGTACGGCTACACCTTC; CDR3aa: CASSQGGLYGYTF
j_gene: TRBJ1-1; d_gene: NA; v_gene: TRBV18; abundance: NA; CDR3nt: TGTGCCAGCTCGGTCAGTGTTAACATGAACACTGAAGCTTTCTTT; CDR3aa: CASSVSVNMNTEAFF
j_gene: TRBJ2-1; d_gene: NA; v_gene: TRBV4-1; abundance: NA; CDR3nt: TGCGCCAGCAGCCAAGATATGGCAGCGGACAATGAGCAGTTCTTC; CDR3aa: CASSQDMAADNEQFF
j_gene: TRBJ2-2; d_gene: TRBD1; v_gene: TRBV10-3; abundance: NA; CDR3nt: TGTGCCATCAGAGGACAGGGGGCGACCGGGGAGCTGTTTTTT; CDR3aa: CAIRGQGATGELFF
j_gene: TRBJ2-1; d_gene: NA; v_gene: TRBV18; abundance: NA; CDR3nt: TGTGCCAGCTCACCACGGCGGGAACCTAACAATGAGCAGTTCTTC; CDR3aa: CASSPRREPNNEQFF
j_gene: TRBJ1-4; d_gene: TRBD1; v_gene: TRBV5-6; abundance: NA; CDR3nt: TGTGCCAGCGGAAAATGGACAGGGAGAAAGTCCTTTAATGAAAAACTGTTTTTT; CDR3aa: CASGKWTGRKSFNEKLFF
j_gene: TRBJ1-6; d_gene: TRBD1; v_gene: TRBV19; abundance: NA; CDR3nt: TGTGCCAGCCGTCAAAACGCGACAGGGGGCGCGGAGAATTCACCCCTCCACTTT; CDR3aa: CASRQNATGGAENSPLHF
j_gene: TRBJ2-3; d_gene: NA; v_gene: TRBV4-1; abundance: NA; CDR3nt: TGCGCCAGCAGCCAAGATCGTGCCCTTTCTAGTGGGGGCCGCACAGATACGCAGTATTTT; CDR3aa: CASSQDRALSSGGRTDTQYF
j_gene: TRBJ2-2; d_gene: TRBD2; v_gene: TRBV7-3; abundance: NA; CDR3nt: TGTGCCAGCAGCCGTCCCGGGCGGGGGGGCACCGGGGAGCTGTTTTTT; CDR3aa: CASSRPGRGGTGELFF
j_gene: TRBJ2-7; d_gene: NA; v_gene: TRBV19; abundance: NA; CDR3nt: TGTGCCAGTAGTCGGGACAAGGCCTACGAGCAGTACTTC; CDR3aa: CASSRDKAYEQYF
j_gene: TRBJ1-1; d_gene: NA; v_gene: TRBV5-1; abundance: NA; CDR3nt: TGCGCCAGCTCCCAGGGTGGGCTGAACACTGAAGCTTTCTTT; CDR3aa: CASSQGGLNTEAFF
j_gene: TRBJ1-6; d_gene: NA; v_gene: TRBV5-4; abundance: NA; CDR3nt: TGTGCCAGCAGCCTAAAGACAGGAAATAATTCACCCCTCCACTTT; CDR3aa: CASSLKTGNNSPLHF
j_gene: TRBJ2-1; d_gene: NA; v_gene: TRBV7-6; abundance: NA; CDR3nt: TGTGCCAGCAGCTCCCGGTTTGCGGGGAGGTCCTACAATGAGCAGTTCTTC; CDR3aa: CASSSRFAGRSYNEQFF
j_gene: TRBJ1-6; d_gene: NA; v_gene: TRBV10-1; abundance: NA; CDR3nt: TGCGCCAGCAGTGTTTCGGGGGATTCACCCCTCCACTTT; CDR3aa: CASSVSGDSPLHF
j_gene: TRBJ1-2; d_gene: NA; v_gene: TRBV19; abundance: NA; CDR3nt: TGTGCCAGTACAGTATGGGGGGGACACTATGGCTACACCTTC; CDR3aa: CASTVWGGHYGYTF
j_gene: TRBJ1-6; d_gene: NA; v_gene: TRBV27; abundance: NA; CDR3nt: TGTGCCAGCAGTTTATCCCACAGGGATTACTATAATTCACCCCTCCACTTT; CDR3aa: CASSLSHRDYYNSPLHF
j_gene: TRBJ1-1; d_gene: TRBD1; v_gene: TRBV7-9; abundance: NA; CDR3nt: TGTGCCAGCAGAGCCGGAACAGGGGCCGGCACTGAAGCTTTCTTT; CDR3aa: CASRAGTGAGTEAFF
j_gene: TRBJ1-2; d_gene: TRBD1; v_gene: TRBV19; abundance: few; CDR3nt: TGTGCCAGTAGTATACTAGGGGGCCCTTATGGCTACACCTTC; CDR3aa: CASSILGGPYGYTF
j_gene: TRBJ2-7; d_gene: TRBD1; v_gene: TRBV10-3; abundance: NA; CDR3nt: TGTGCCATCAGTAACACCGACAGGGGGCACCCCTACGAGCAGTACTTC; CDR3aa: CAISNTDRGHPYEQYF
j_gene: TRBJ2-1; d_gene: NA; v_gene: TRBV18; abundance: NA; CDR3nt: TGTGCCAGCTCACCATACCCGCCGGATGAGCAGTTCTTC; CDR3aa: CASSPYPPDEQFF
j_gene: TRBJ2-6; d_gene: NA; v_gene: TRBV25-1; abundance: NA; CDR3nt: TGTGCCAGCAATTTAGCGGGGGCCAACGTCCTGACTTTC; CDR3aa: CASNLAGANVLTF
j_gene: TRBJ1-2; d_gene: TRBD1; v_gene: TRBV6-1; abundance: NA; CDR3nt: TGTGCCAGCAGTGAAATTAACGGACAGGGGGGAGGCTACACCTTC; CDR3aa: CASSEINGQGGGYTF
j_gene: TRBJ2-3; d_gene: TRBD2; v_gene: TRBV10-3; abundance: NA; CDR3nt: TGTGCCAGCGGACTGGGACTAGCGGGGACAGATACGCAGTATTTT; CDR3aa: CASGLGLAGTDTQYF
j_gene: TRBJ1-1; d_gene: TRBD1; v_gene: TRBV10-3; abundance: NA; CDR3nt: TGTGCCATCAGGAGAGGACAGGGAAACACTGAAGCTTTCTTT; CDR3aa: CAIRRGQGNTEAFF
j_gene: TRBJ1-5; d_gene: NA; v_gene: TRBV27; abundance: NA; CDR3nt: TGTGCCAGCATGGGTCAGGGATTCAGTAATCAGCCCCAGCATTTT; CDR3aa: CASMGQGFSNQPQHF
j_gene: TRBJ1-2; d_gene: TRBD1; v_gene: TRBV3-1/TRBV3-2; abundance: NA; CDR3nt: TGTGCCAGCAGCCCCGACAGGGGGCCAACCTATGGCTACACCTTC; CDR3aa: CASSPDRGPTYGYTF
j_gene: TRBJ1-1; d_gene: TRBD1; v_gene: TRBV7-2; abundance: NA; CDR3nt: TGTGCCAGCAGCAACCGGGACAGGGGAAACACTGAAGCTTTCTTT; CDR3aa: CASSNRDRGNTEAFF
j_gene: TRBJ2-2; d_gene: NA; v_gene: TRBV10-2; abundance: NA; CDR3nt: TGCGCCAGCAATAACAGGGCCCCCACCGGGGAGCTGTTTTTT; CDR3aa: CASNNRAPTGELFF
j_gene: TRBJ2-1; d_gene: NA; v_gene: TRBV14; abundance: NA; CDR3nt: TGTGCCAGCAGCTTTGAAACAGGTACCTACAATGAGCAGTTCTTC; CDR3aa: CASSFETGTYNEQFF
j_gene: TRBJ2-7; d_gene: NA; v_gene: TRBV27; abundance: NA; CDR3nt: TGTGCCAGCAGTTTATCGGGAGGACTGGGAAGCTCCTACGAGCAGTACTTC; CDR3aa: CASSLSGGLGSSYEQYF
j_gene: TRBJ1-2; d_gene: NA; v_gene: TRBV27; abundance: NA; CDR3nt: TGTGCCAGCAGTTTCCTCGGGGAACCTAACTATGGCTACACCTTC; CDR3aa: CASSFLGEPNYGYTF
j_gene: TRBJ2-5; d_gene: NA; v_gene: TRBV9; abundance: NA; CDR3nt: TGTGCCAGCAGCGTAGCTTTGGGGGGGGCCTTCCAAGAGACCCAGTACTTC; CDR3aa: CASSVALGGAFQETQYF
j_gene: TRBJ1-3; d_gene: TRBD1; v_gene: TRBV25-1; abundance: NA; CDR3nt: TGTGCCAGCAGTGAATATCGATTCGGACAGGGGAAGGGCACCATATATTTT; CDR3aa: CASSEYRFGQGKGTIYF
j_gene: TRBJ1-1; d_gene: NA; v_gene: TRBV29-1; abundance: NA; CDR3nt: TGCAGCGTTGAACAGGGTACTGAAGCTTTCTTT; CDR3aa: CSVEQGTEAFF